This TCR beta chain was sequenced for a study of somatic mutations in cytotoxic T cells in rheumatoid arthritis. In germline, CDR1 is KGHSH, CDR2 LQKENI. CDR3 size: 12 residues. Trimming stripped 3 bases from V and 7 bases from J, with 9 bases between. With regard to this clone: Its antigen is currently unknown.

The protocol was immunoSEQ multiplex PCR, while the TCRdb copy is restricted to in-frame clones and leaves out a portion. The sample has roughly 7,100 clones; 80% are singletons. General study findings and limits: CD8+ clonality rose with age in rheumatoid arthritis patients, unlike in healthy controls.

This sequence joins TRBV18 and TRBJ2-5; the D gene could be TRBD1 or TRBD2 (5 bases each). Material: CD8+ T cells sorted from blood. This sequence originates from an adult with rheumatoid arthritis. This chain's CDR3 is CASSPCGGTQYF. The DNA of the CDR3 is TGTGCCAGCTCACCGTGTGGGGGGACCCAGTACTTC.